This T cell receptor (beta chain) originates from a study of blood T cell repertoires in COVID-19 (dated by TCRdb to the early 2020s). Notes on the research overall: Samples covering the acute and convalescent phases of COVID-19 were provided by collaborators in the United States, Italy and Spain. Nearly every sample came with metadata listing a de-identified subject ID, COVID-19 status, age in years and sex. The prospective study material was composed of cDNA or gDNA derived from T cells, B-cell-depleted T cells, or PBMCs. Where available, HLA class I and class II types were obtained from metadata supplied by the sample provider rather than from assay-based typing. The dataset comprised deeply sampled blood TCRbeta repertoires from subjects exposed to, actively infected with, or recovered from COVID-19. The repertoires were made available in a free public database intended to serve as a resource for research on the immune response to SARS-CoV-2. Samples came from the ongoing ImmuneRACE study (first 160 participants) plus 1,254 subjects from 6 global collaborators. The research as a whole found: The quantity of clinical and demographic metadata differed by source and by participant and was supplied without curation.

Whole blood was collected in K2EDTA tubes by collaborating institutions according to the institutions' own protocols. For TCRbeta analysis, collaborators shipped samples as frozen whole blood, isolated PBMCs, or DNA extracted from either of those sample types. Concerning this clone: Its antigen remains undetermined. It has no much larger one-base neighbor in the sample; base qualities were not kept.

V is cut back by 0 bases and J by 7 bases, with 3 bases in the junction unmatched. The germline V gene (reference sequence) provides CDR1 MNHNY and CDR2 SVGAGI. The CDR3 starts with the cysteine, ends with the phenylalanine, and has 15 residues. This entry keeps only the CDR3 DNA: 45 bases, framed from base 1. The immunoSEQ Assay, a bias-controlled multiplex PCR, was used to amplify TCRbeta CDR3 regions from genomic DNA. Per the authors' processing: Nucleated cell counts per sample were estimated from amplification of reference gene primers within the assay. To quantify the absolute abundance of each unique TCRbeta CDR3 rearrangement, sequence reads were collapsed and filtered. Productive Simpson clonality was computed per sample as the square root of Simpson's diversity index over productive rearrangements. Not all clones reach the TCRdb copy of this immuneACCESS table, which keeps in-frame sequences only. Checked studies attribute under half of the gap to unresolved V genes and leave the rest unexplained. The V and J calls and the clone size are those of that table, but D and trimming were determined from the DNA. The sample table holds about 150,000 clones, of which approximately 87% were seen once. The top ten hold roughly 4.1% of the sample.

Sequenced input: peripheral blood. The rearranged chain carries TRBV6-6 and TRBJ1-2, with 12 bases aligning to TRBD1. The sequence came from a woman in her 70s with acute or convalescent COVID-19. The base sequence is TGTGCCAGCAGTTACTCGGGACAGGGGGCGGGTGGCTACACCTTC. Translated, it gives CASSYSGQGAGGYTF.